The rows below give T cell receptor beta chains drawn from one sample of a study of T cells in Graves' hyperthyroidism and ophthalmopathy. TCRdb re-called the multiplex PCR reads with MiXCR, one entry per CDR3 protein. The sample comprises around 500,000 distinct CDR3 sequences, less than 25% of which are singletons, and about 49% rests with the top ten. Material: blood. All receptors come from a woman in her 70s with Graves' ophthalmopathy. Each CDR3 is given with its conserved first and last residue. A D gene is named only where the DNA matches it firmly. Only part of the rows carry a size: once, few, many, or a class if the clone is expanded.

cdr3_aa cdr3_nt clone_size cdr3_length j_call d_call v_call
CASGLGTVNSPLHF TGTGCTAGTGGTTTGGGGACAGTTAATTCACCCCTCCACTTT few 14 TRBJ1-6 . TRBV12-5
CASSWTGGYEQYF TGTGCCAGCAGTTGGACCGGTGGGTACGAGCAGTACTTC many 13 TRBJ2-7 . TRBV28
CASSSGTANTGELFF TGTGCCAGTAGCTCCGGGACAGCCAACACCGGGGAGCTGTTTTTT . 15 TRBJ2-2 TRBD1 TRBV19
CASSLSGSGSYHEQFF TGTGCCAGCAGTTTGTCGGGTAGCGGGAGCTACCATGAGCAGTTCTTC many 16 TRBJ2-1 TRBD2 TRBV12-3/TRBV12-4
CASSLASGDRGNEQFF TGTGCCAGCAGTTTGGCCTCGGGGGACAGGGGCAATGAGCAGTTCTTC many 16 TRBJ2-1 TRBD1 TRBV28
CASSPLGDGKATDTQYF TGTGCCAGCAGCCCCCTCGGGGATGGGAAGGCGACAGATACGCAGTATTTT few 17 TRBJ2-3 . TRBV14
CASSQGGGGAGAFF TGCGCCAGCAGCCAAGGGGGAGGGGGGGCAGGAGCTTTCTTT . 14 TRBJ1-1 . TRBV5-1
CASSLTVAYNEQFF TGTGCCAGCAGTTTGACGGTGGCCTACAATGAGCAGTTCTTC . 14 TRBJ2-1 . TRBV12-3/TRBV12-4
CASSLNGQAFDEQFF TGTGCCAGCAGTTTGAATGGGCAGGCTTTTGATGAGCAGTTCTTC . 15 TRBJ2-1 . TRBV27
CASKQGYSYEQYF TGTGCCAGCAAACAGGGGTACTCCTACGAGCAGTACTTC . 13 TRBJ2-7 TRBD1 TRBV6-1
CSARAMILTDTRYF TGCAGTGCTAGAGCAATGATATTGACAGATACGCGGTATTTT . 14 TRBJ2-3 . TRBV20-1
CASSSGSGNTIYF TGTGCCAGCAGTTCCGGCTCTGGAAACACCATATATTTT many 13 TRBJ1-3 . TRBV6-1
CASSPSGQGSGNTIYF TGCGCCAGCAGCCCCTCGGGACAAGGCTCTGGAAACACCATATATTTT . 16 TRBJ1-3 . TRBV5-1
CASSQGQYTEAFF TGTGCCAGCAGCCAAGGACAGTACACTGAAGCTTTCTTT many 13 TRBJ1-1 . TRBV3-1
CASSFSVTEAFF TGTGCCAGCAGCTTCAGTGTGACTGAAGCTTTCTTT few 12 TRBJ1-1 . TRBV7-9
CASSLAAGGSRYEQYF TGTGCCAGCAGCTTAGCAGCAGGGGGTAGTAGGTACGAGCAGTACTTC many 16 TRBJ2-7 TRBD1 TRBV7-8
CASRFAGEGEQYF TGTGCCAGCAGGTTTGCGGGGGAGGGGGAGCAGTACTTC . 13 TRBJ2-7 TRBD2 TRBV27
CASTYSGGYNEQYF TGTGCCAGCACCTACTCAGGCGGCTACAATGAGCAGTACTTC . 14 TRBJ2-7 . TRBV7-9
CASSLGGRSYEQYF TGTGCCAGCAGCTTAGGGGGGCGGTCCTACGAGCAGTACTTC many 14 TRBJ2-7 . TRBV7-2
CASGLGQGGETQYF TGTGCTAGTGGTTTGGGGCAGGGAGGCGAGACCCAGTACTTC few 14 TRBJ2-5 . TRBV12-5